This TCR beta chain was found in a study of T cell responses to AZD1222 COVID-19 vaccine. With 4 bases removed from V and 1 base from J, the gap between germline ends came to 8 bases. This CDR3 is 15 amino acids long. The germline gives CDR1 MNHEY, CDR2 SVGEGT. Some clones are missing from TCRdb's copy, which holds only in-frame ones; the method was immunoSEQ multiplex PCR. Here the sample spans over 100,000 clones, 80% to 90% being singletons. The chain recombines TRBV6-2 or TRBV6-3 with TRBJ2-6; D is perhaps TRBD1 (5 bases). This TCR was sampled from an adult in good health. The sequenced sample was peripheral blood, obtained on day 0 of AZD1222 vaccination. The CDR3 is CASSFRDSGANVLTF. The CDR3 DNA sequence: TGTGCCAGCAGTTTCAGGGATTCTGGGGCCAACGTCCTGACTTTC.